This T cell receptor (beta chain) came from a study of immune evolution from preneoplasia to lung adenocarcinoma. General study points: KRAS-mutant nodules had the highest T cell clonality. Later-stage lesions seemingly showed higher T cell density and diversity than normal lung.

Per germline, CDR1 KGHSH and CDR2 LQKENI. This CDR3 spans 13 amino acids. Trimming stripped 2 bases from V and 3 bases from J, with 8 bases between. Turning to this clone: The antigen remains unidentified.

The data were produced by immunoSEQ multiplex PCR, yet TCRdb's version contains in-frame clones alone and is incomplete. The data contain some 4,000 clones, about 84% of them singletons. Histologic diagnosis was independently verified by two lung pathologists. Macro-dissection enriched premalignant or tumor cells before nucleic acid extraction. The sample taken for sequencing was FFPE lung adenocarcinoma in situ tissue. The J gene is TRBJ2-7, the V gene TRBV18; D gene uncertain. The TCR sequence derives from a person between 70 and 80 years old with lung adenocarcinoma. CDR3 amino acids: CASSPTILYEQYF. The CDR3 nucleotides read TGTGCCAGCTCACCAACTATCCTCTACGAGCAGTACTTC.